This T cell receptor (beta chain) stems from a study of cytomegalovirus exposure and HLA in healthy donors. Germline lookup yields CDR1 MDHEN and CDR2 SYDVKM. The V end lost 8 bases, the J end lost 1 base, and 12 bases lay between the germline ends. CDR3 length equals 14 residues. For this clone: Its antigen remains unknown.

Study outcomes and limitations: Through in vitro validation, three CMV-associated chains were shown to be specific for CMV antigens. First-cohort TCR clusters were later found to tend to co-occur in the 90 to 150 validation repertoires. The study recorded 164 TCR beta chains that were cytomegalovirus-associated.

The protocol was immunoSEQ multiplex PCR, while the TCRdb copy is restricted to in-frame clones and leaves out a portion. The sample includes 200,000 to 250,000 clones, roughly 91% of them seen just once. Sequencing was performed on PBMCs. The V call is TRBV28, the J call TRBJ1-3; no reliable D call. The receptor comes from a woman younger than 35 in good health and CMV-seropositive. CDR3 residues: CASGALRSGNTIYF. CDR3 in DNA: TGTGCCAGCGGAGCGCTTAGATCTGGAAACACCATATATTTT.